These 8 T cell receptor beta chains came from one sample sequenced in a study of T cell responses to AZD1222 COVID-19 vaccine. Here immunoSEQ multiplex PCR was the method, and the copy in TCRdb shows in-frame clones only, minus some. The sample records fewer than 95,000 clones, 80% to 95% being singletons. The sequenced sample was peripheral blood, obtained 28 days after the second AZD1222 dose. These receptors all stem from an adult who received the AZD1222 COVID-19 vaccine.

CDR3 sequence reads: CASSLASATIRRPNNEQFF. The CDR3 DNA sequence: TGTGCCAGCAGCTTAGCTTCGGCTACCATCCGAAGACCCAACAATGAGCAGTTCTTC. The V call is TRBV7-6, the J call TRBJ2-1; D ambiguous. V lost 0 bases, J lost 5 bases, and 23 bases lay in between. Germline V gene data show CDR1 as SGHVS and CDR2 as FNYEAQ. This CDR3 contains 19 residues.

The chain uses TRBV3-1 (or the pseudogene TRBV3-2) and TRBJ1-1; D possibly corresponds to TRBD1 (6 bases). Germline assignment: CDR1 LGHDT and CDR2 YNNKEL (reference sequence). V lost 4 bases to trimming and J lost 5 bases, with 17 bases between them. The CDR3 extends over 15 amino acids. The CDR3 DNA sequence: TGTGCCAGCAGCCCAAGTGCGGGGGCGCGAACTGAAGCTTTCTTT. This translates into CASSPSAGARTEAFF.

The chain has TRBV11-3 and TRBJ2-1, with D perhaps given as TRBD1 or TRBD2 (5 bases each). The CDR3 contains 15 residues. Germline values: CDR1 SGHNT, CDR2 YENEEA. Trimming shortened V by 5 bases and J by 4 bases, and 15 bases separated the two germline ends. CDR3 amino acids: CASSPGTDLYNEQFF. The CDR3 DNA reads TGTGCCAGCAGCCCTGGGACGGACCTGTACAATGAGCAGTTCTTC. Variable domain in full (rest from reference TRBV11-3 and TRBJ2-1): EAGVVQSPRYKIIEKKQPVAFWCNPISGHNTLYWYLQNLGQGPELLIRYENEEAVDDSQLPKDRFSAERLKGVDSTLKIQPAELGDSAVYLCASSPGTDLYNEQFFGPGTRLTVL.

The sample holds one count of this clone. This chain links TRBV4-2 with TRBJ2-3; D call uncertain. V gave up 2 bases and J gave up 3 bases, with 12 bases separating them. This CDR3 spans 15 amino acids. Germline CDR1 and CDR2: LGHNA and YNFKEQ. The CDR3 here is CASSQTTLSTDTQYF. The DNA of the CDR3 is TGTGCCAGCAGCCAAACAACACTTTCGACAGATACGCAGTATTTT.

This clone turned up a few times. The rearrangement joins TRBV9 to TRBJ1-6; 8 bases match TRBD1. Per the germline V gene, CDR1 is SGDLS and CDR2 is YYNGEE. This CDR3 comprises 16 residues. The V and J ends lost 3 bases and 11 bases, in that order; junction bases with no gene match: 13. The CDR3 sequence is CASSEGSGTGSPPLHF. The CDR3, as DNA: TGTGCCAGCAGCGAGGGATCCGGGACAGGCTCACCACCCCTCCACTTT.

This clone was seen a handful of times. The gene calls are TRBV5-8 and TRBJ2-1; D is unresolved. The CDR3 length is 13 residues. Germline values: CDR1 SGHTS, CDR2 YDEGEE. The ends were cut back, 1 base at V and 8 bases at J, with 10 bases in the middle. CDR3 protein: CASSLWPGHEQFF. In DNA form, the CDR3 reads TGTGCCAGCAGCTTGTGGCCGGGCCATGAGCAGTTCTTC. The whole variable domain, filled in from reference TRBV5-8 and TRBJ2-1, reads EAGVTQSPTHLIKTRGQQATLRCSPISGHTSVYWYQQALGLGLQFLLWYDEGEERNRGNFPPRFSGRQFPNYSSELNVNALELEDSALYLCASSLWPGHEQFFGPGTRLTVL.

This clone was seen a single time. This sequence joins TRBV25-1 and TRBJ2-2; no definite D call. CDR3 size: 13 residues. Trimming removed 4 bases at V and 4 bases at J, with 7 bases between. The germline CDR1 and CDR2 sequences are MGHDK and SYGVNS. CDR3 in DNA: TGTGCCAGCAGTGCGACCGTCACCGGGGAGCTGTTTTTT. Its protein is CASSATVTGELFF.

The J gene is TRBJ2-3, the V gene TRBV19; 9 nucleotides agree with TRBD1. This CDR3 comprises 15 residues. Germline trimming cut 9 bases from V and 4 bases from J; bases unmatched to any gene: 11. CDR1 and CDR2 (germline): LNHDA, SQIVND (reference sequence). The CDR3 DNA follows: TGTGCCAGCAAGCTTGGGACAGGGTGGGCAGATACGCAGTATTTT. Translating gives CASKLGTGWADTQYF.